A selection of T cell receptor beta chains follows, all from one sample in a study of monozygotic twins with inflammatory bowel disease. Each CDR3 protein gets one entry in TCRdb, which reprocessed the 5' RACE reads and gives no DNA. The sample's table shows approximately 400,000 distinct CDR3 sequences. The sample was blood. The receptors here all came from a human donor with ulcerative colitis or Crohn's disease, or a healthy co-twin of an affected twin (not recorded which). Both conserved end residues are part of each CDR3.

CASSLHGIAGGGEQYF,TRBJ2-7,TRBV7-2
CASSLRGSSLYGYTF,TRBJ1-2,TRBV7-9
CASSPGEVQGGQETQYF,TRBJ2-5,TRBV5-8
CASSLGVAGADEQFF,TRBJ2-1,TRBV7-9
CASSFPEWNEQFF,TRBJ2-1,TRBV7-2
CASSPRVDRETQYF,TRBJ2-5,TRBV11-2
CASSPTTGWATQYF,TRBJ2-5,TRBV6-1
CASSLDRGMPQHF,TRBJ1-5,TRBV3-1
CASSLMGQGALAKNIQYF,TRBJ2-4,TRBV5-6
CASSRTIGGEQYF,TRBJ2-7,TRBV5-1
CASSPTGGRKNEQYF,TRBJ2-7,TRBV18
CASSSLAGTYEQYF,TRBJ2-7,TRBV27
CASSLDWRDRTEVFF,TRBJ1-1,TRBV5-1
CAISLAGQYYEQYF,TRBJ2-7,TRBV10-3
CSARGLAGVLETQYF,TRBJ2-5,TRBV20-1
CASSSQTSGRVYEQFF,TRBJ2-1,TRBV3-1
CASNRGVGYEQYF,TRBJ2-7,TRBV10-2
CASRAEGPSSYNSPLHF,TRBJ1-6,TRBV10-2
CAILSRDRFYTF,TRBJ1-2,TRBV10-3
CASSPTALAEYNEQFF,TRBJ2-1,TRBV5-1
CASSLGDARDGYTF,TRBJ1-2,TRBV7-6
CASSLSPEGETQYF,TRBJ2-5,TRBV5-6
CASVARSGTEAFF,TRBJ1-1,TRBV5-1
CASSQEISPTLNTEAFF,TRBJ1-1,TRBV4-2
CASSPAGGRLEYQETQYF,TRBJ2-5,TRBV7-7
CSAKSNGGGYEQYF,TRBJ2-7,TRBV20-1
CSARGRVGNTEAFF,TRBJ1-1,TRBV20-1
CASSAGSKNGRQYF,TRBJ2-7,TRBV19
CATSSPHGRDRGYEQYF,TRBJ2-7,TRBV15
CSALEEGLGYSPLHF,TRBJ1-6,TRBV20-1
CASSSGLAGATDTQYF,TRBJ2-3,TRBV5-1
CASSQDTPLGPLGIGTQYF,TRBJ2-3,TRBV3-1